This T cell receptor (beta chain) is from a study of yellow fever vaccine responses in identical twins. The study's findings and limits: After vaccination, twins' T cell response reportedly seemed partly convergent, partly personalized.

The CDR3 consists of 13 residues. V lost 1 base and J lost 4, with 5 bases in between. Germline-derived CDR1 and CDR2 are SGHTA and FQGTGA. In regard to this clonotype: No antigen is known for it.

TCRdb ran MiXCR on the RT-PCR reads and lists one entry per CDR3 protein. The sample holds roughly 18,000 distinct CDR3 sequences, approximately 63% seen once. This receptor was taken from a woman younger than 35 who received the yellow fever vaccine. V usage is TRBV7-3 and J usage is TRBJ2-1; D remains unclear. The specimen was T cells from blood (PBMCs), unsorted or a sorted subset (not recorded which), collected before or after yellow fever vaccination (not recorded which). The CDR3 is CASSLMGYNEQFF. The CDR3 bases are TGTGCCAGCAGCTTAATGGGATACAATGAGCAGTTCTTC. The variable domain in full, with the rest retrieved from reference TRBV7-3 and TRBJ2-1, is GAGVSQTPSNKVTEKGKYVELRCDPISGHTALYWYRQSLGQGPEFLIYFQGTGAADDSGLPNDRFFAVRPEGSVSTLKIQRTERGDSAVYLCASSLMGYNEQFFGPGTRLTVL.